Each of the 28 T cell receptor beta chains below was sequenced from the same sample in a study of identical twins. TCRdb used MiXCR to reprocess the 5' RACE reads, holding one entry per CDR3 protein. The data contain a few hundred thousand distinct CDR3 sequences, 9.6% of them seen just once; the ten biggest clones take up approximately 3%. A further study also used this sample, focusing on yellow fever vaccine responses in identical twins.

Sequenced input: PBMCs. These TCRs come from a woman between 18 and 30 years old in good health.

The rearrangement uses TRBV4-2 and TRBJ2-7, with 7 bases identical to TRBD2. Germline assignment: CDR1 LGHNA and CDR2 YNFKEQ. The J segment lost 2 bases and the V segment lost 0 bases, leaving 7 bases of the junction unmatched. The CDR3 covers 16 residues. CDR3 DNA sequence: TGTGCCAGCAGCCAAGAATCGGCTAGCGGTCCCTACGAGCAGTACTTC. This encodes CASSQESASGPYEQYF.

The V and J genes are TRBV19 and TRBJ2-7; perhaps TRBD1 as D (5 bases). Germline V gives CDR1 LNHDA, CDR2 SQIVND (reference sequence). The CDR3 totals 13 residues. Trimming shortened V by 8 bases and J by 5 bases, and 16 bases separated the two germline ends. This chain's CDR3 is CASRAPGSHEQYF. The CDR3 DNA reads as TGTGCCAGTCGGGCCCCAGGGTCCCACGAGCAGTACTTC.

The table lists this clonotype with a few counts. The rearrangement joins TRBV27 to TRBJ2-7; D unclear. The CDR3 is 14 amino acids. Deletions cut 8 bases from V and 5 bases from J, with 19 bases between. CDR1 MNHEY and CDR2 SMNVEV come from the germline V gene (reference sequence). CDR3 amino acids: CASHTLGVPDEQYF. The CDR3 DNA reads as TGTGCCAGCCATACGCTGGGTGTTCCAGACGAGCAGTACTTC.

This clonotype was detected ten times or more. The chain employs TRBV12-3 or TRBV12-4 and TRBJ1-2; 7 bases are a match to TRBD1. V was clipped by 6 bases and J by 4 bases; unmatched bases: 8. The CDR3 is made up of 14 amino acids. The CDR3: CASSLTGLFYGYTF. As DNA, the CDR3 is TGTGCCAGCAGCTTGACAGGGCTGTTCTATGGCTACACCTTC.

This clonotype appeared many times. The chain has TRBV7-9 and TRBJ1-4; TRBD1 aligns across 7 bases. Germline CDR1 SEHNR, CDR2 FQNEAQ (reference sequence). J was trimmed by 4 bases and V by 6 bases; bases with no gene match: 8. The CDR3 has 15 residues. The CDR3 region is CASSAEGTVNEKLFF. In DNA, the CDR3 is TGTGCCAGCAGTGCCGAAGGGACAGTTAATGAAAAACTGTTTTTT.

The J gene is TRBJ2-7, the V gene TRBV7-3; 7 bases match TRBD1. This CDR3 is built from 16 residues. With V trimmed by 5 bases and J by 0 bases, 10 bases remained unmatched. Germline CDR1 and CDR2: SGHTA and FQGTGA. As DNA, the CDR3 is TGTGCCAGCAGCCCCGCCTCCGGGACAGACTCCTACGAGCAGTACTTC. It is translated as CASSPASGTDSYEQYF. Full variable domain (remainder filled in from reference TRBV7-3 and TRBJ2-7): GAGVSQTPSNKVTEKGKYVELRCDPISGHTALYWYRQSLGQGPEFLIYFQGTGAADDSGLPNDRFFAVRPEGSVSTLKIQRTERGDSAVYLCASSPASGTDSYEQYFGPGTRLTVT.

This clonotype turned up a few times. This chain links TRBV5-1 with TRBJ1-1; a possible D gene is TRBD1 (5 bases). The CDR3 covers 15 residues. V was shortened by 2 bases and J by 0 bases, with 11 bases between the two germline ends. In germline, CDR1 is SGHRS, CDR2 YFSETQ. The CDR3 region has the DNA TGCGCCAGCAGCTTATCTCTGGGGGTGAACACTGAAGCTTTCTTT. Translating it yields CASSLSLGVNTEAFF.

The CDR3 nucleotides are TGTGCCAGCCTCCTGGCTAGCGGGAGAACAGGGGCAACAGATACGCAGTATTTT. Translated: CASLLASGRTGATDTQYF. V gene TRBV6-1 combines with J gene TRBJ2-3; 10 nucleotides agree with TRBD2. Trimming removed 8 bases from V and 3 bases from J; junction bases left unmatched: 17. CDR1 is MNHNS, CDR2 SASEGT, per germline. This CDR3 has 18 amino acids.

The CDR3 DNA is TGTGCCAGCCGCCTTGAGGGGGGGAACACCGGGGAGCTGTTTTTT. Residues: CASRLEGGNTGELFF. V is TRBV28 and J is TRBJ2-2; possibly TRBD1 or TRBD2 for D (6 bases each). Germline CDR1 MDHEN, CDR2 SYDVKM. Trimming removed 8 bases from V and 1 base from J, with 14 bases in between. The CDR3 loop spans 15 amino acids.

This clonotype occurred a few times. The V gene is TRBV19, the J gene TRBJ1-5, with D tentatively TRBD1 (5 bases). Germline CDR1 reads LNHDA; CDR2 reads SQIVND (reference sequence). This CDR3 contains 14 residues. V was pared by 7 bases and J by 4 bases, with 14 bases between. CDR3: CASTVDSLNQPQHF. The CDR3 DNA sequence: TGTGCCAGTACCGTTGACAGCTTAAATCAGCCCCAGCATTTT.

The sample holds many counts of this clonotype. This rearrangement joins TRBV29-1 to TRBJ2-1; tentatively, D is TRBD1 or TRBD2 (7 bases each). V gave up 8 bases and J gave up 3 bases, with 14 bases separating them. CDR1 is SQVTM, CDR2 ANQGSEA, per germline. The CDR3 has 13 amino acids. As DNA, the CDR3 is TGCAGCCTTCAGGGGGGGCGCTACAATGAGCAGTTCTTC. This sequence encodes CSLQGGRYNEQFF.

In its sample, this clonotype was seen a few times. V and J are TRBV25-1 and TRBJ2-7, with 7 bases lining up with TRBD2. Germline V gene lookup returns CDR1 MGHDK and CDR2 SYGVNS. There are 13 residues in the CDR3. The V and J ends lost 3 bases and 6 bases, in that order; junction bases with no gene match: 5. The CDR3 region is CASSDGGSTEQYF. CDR3 DNA sequence: TGTGCCAGCAGTGACGGCGGGAGTACCGAGCAGTACTTC.

The sample holds one count of this clonotype. This chain connects TRBV3-1 to TRBJ1-5; D unclear. CDR3 length: 12 amino acids. Looked up from germline, CDR1 is LGHDT and CDR2 is YNNKEL (reference sequence). The V end lost 2 bases, the J end lost 5 bases, and 4 bases lay between the germline ends. CDR3 DNA: TGTGCCAGCAGCCAATGGGATCAGCCCCAGCATTTT. Translating it yields CASSQWDQPQHF.

The chain uses TRBV7-9 and TRBJ2-3, with 11 bases fitting TRBD1. Losses at the gene ends were 1 base for V and 3 bases for J; bases not matched to a gene: 3. The CDR3 has 16 residues. Germline loops: CDR1 SEHNR, CDR2 FQNEAQ (reference sequence). As DNA, the CDR3 is TGTGCCAGCAGCTTAGATGGGGACAGGGGGACAGATACGCAGTATTTT. It yields the protein CASSLDGDRGTDTQYF. Full variable domain (remainder filled in from reference TRBV7-9 and TRBJ2-3): DTGVSQNPRHKITKRGQNVTFRCDPISEHNRLYWYRQTLGQGPEFLTYFQNEAQLEKSRLLSDRFSAERPKGSFSTLEIQRTEQGDSAMYLCASSLDGDRGTDTQYFGPGTRLTVL.

The table lists this clonotype with many counts. This chain uses TRBV29-1 with TRBJ1-3; 7 bases are shared with TRBD1. This CDR3 has 13 residues. Losses at the gene ends were 7 bases for V and 1 base for J; bases not matched to a gene: 4. The V gene's germline CDR1 is SQVTM and CDR2 ANQGSEA. CDR3 coding DNA: TGCAGCGGCCGGGGACAGTCTGGAAACACCATATATTTT. Its translation: CSGRGQSGNTIYF.

This chain joins TRBV4-1 and TRBJ2-1; 11 bases match TRBD2. CDR1 and CDR2 from the germline V gene are MGHRA and YSYEKL. The CDR3 length is 16 residues. Unmatched junction bases numbered 8, after V lost 2 bases and J lost 8 bases. The CDR3 protein is CASSQLIAGGGDEQFF. CDR3 coding DNA: TGCGCCAGCAGCCAACTTATAGCGGGAGGGGGTGATGAGCAGTTCTTC.

This clonotype has more than one count but fewer than ten. This rearrangement joins TRBV5-6 to TRBJ1-4; no clear D gene. The germline CDR1 and CDR2 sequences are SGHDT and YYEEEE. V lost 4 bases to trimming and J lost 6 bases, with 16 bases between them. The length of the CDR3 is 15 residues. CDR3 DNA sequence: TGTGCCAGCAGCGTAGGGAGTCGGACGGATGAAAAACTGTTTTTT. It translates to CASSVGSRTDEKLFF.

This clonotype was seen repeatedly, ten times or more. The chain joins TRBV10-2 to TRBJ2-1; 11 positions match TRBD2. J gave up 10 bases and V 7 bases, and 9 bases lay outside the gene matches. This CDR3 is built from 14 residues. The germline CDR1 and CDR2 sequences are WSHSY and SAAADI. CDR3 nucleotides: TGCGCCAGCACCTTAGCGGGAGGGGCCCGGGAGCAGTTCTTC. Translated, it gives CASTLAGGAREQFF.

This clonotype has more than one count but fewer than ten. The J gene is TRBJ2-5, the V gene TRBV14, with a tentative D call TRBD2 (6 bases). V lost 1 base, J lost 0 bases, and 15 bases lay in between. CDR1 is SGHDN and CDR2 is FVKESK in the germline V gene. The CDR3 covers 17 residues. The CDR3 region is CASSQVPSRRDQETQYF. For the CDR3, the DNA is TGTGCCAGCAGCCAAGTACCCTCGCGGAGGGACCAAGAGACCCAGTACTTC.

This clonotype was observed at least ten times. The chain has TRBV5-1 and TRBJ2-5; D remains ambiguous. Germline CDR1 and CDR2: SGHRS and YFSETQ. The V and J ends lost 0 bases and 5 bases respectively, with 11 bases between them. The CDR3 spans 14 residues. In DNA, the CDR3 is TGCGCCAGCAGCTTGGCCTGGAATGAGGAGACCCAGTACTTC. This translates into CASSLAWNEETQYF. Drawing the rest from reference TRBV5-1 and TRBJ2-5, the complete variable domain is KAGVTQTPRYLIKTRGQQVTLSCSPISGHRSVSWYQQTPGQGLQFLFEYFSETQRNKGNFPGRFSGRQFSNSRSEMNVSTLELGDSALYLCASSLAWNEETQYFGPGTRLLVL.

This clonotype showed up many times. The V gene is TRBV24-1, the J gene TRBJ1-5; D gene ambiguous. V shed 9 bases and J shed 1 base, with 9 bases lying between them. Looked up from germline, CDR1 is KGHDR and CDR2 is SFDVKD. The CDR3 runs to 13 residues. CDR3 sequence: CATAPGSNQPQHF. The CDR3 DNA follows: TGTGCCACCGCCCCGGGCAGCAATCAGCCCCAGCATTTT.

This clonotype was observed many times. J is TRBJ2-1 and V is TRBV5-1, with 7 bases aligning to TRBD2. Looked up from germline, CDR1 is SGHRS and CDR2 is YFSETQ. J gave up 8 bases and V 6 bases, and 14 bases lay outside the gene matches. The CDR3 extends over 15 amino acids. CDR3 DNA: TGCGCCAGCACCCAACCCCGGGGAGGGTTGGATGAGCAGTTCTTC. Protein product: CASTQPRGGLDEQFF.

This clonotype was seen repeatedly, ten times or more. CDR3 in amino acids: CASSERGNGNTEAFF. The CDR3 bases are TGCGCCAGCAGCGAGAGGGGTAATGGGAACACTGAAGCTTTCTTT. The chain links TRBV5-1 to TRBJ1-1; D might be TRBD1 (5 bases). The length of the CDR3 is 15 residues. Germline CDR1 is SGHRS and CDR2 is YFSETQ. With 4 bases removed from V and 1 base from J, the gap between germline ends came to 14 bases.

At least ten counts were recorded for this clonotype. This chain connects TRBV9 to TRBJ2-1; maybe TRBD2 (5 bases). This CDR3 has 13 amino acids. V lost 0 bases and J 9 bases, leaving 10 bases between the germline ends. Germline lookup yields CDR1 SGDLS and CDR2 YYNGEE. The CDR3 bases are TGTGCCAGCAGCGTAGGGAGGAGTGGTGAGCAGTTCTTC. Its protein is CASSVGRSGEQFF.

This clonotype was recorded many times. V is TRBV6-1 and J is TRBJ2-7, with 9 nucleotides matching TRBD1. The CDR3 length is 14 residues. V lost 11 bases, J lost 4 bases, and 12 bases stayed unmatched. The germline V gene encodes CDR1 MNHNS and CDR2 SASEGT. The CDR3 reads CAAKGTGRSYEQYF. The CDR3 DNA follows: TGTGCCGCGAAAGGGACAGGGAGATCGTACGAGCAGTACTTC.

Many counts were recorded for this clonotype. The V and J genes are TRBV12-3 or TRBV12-4 and TRBJ1-2, with D maybe TRBD1 (5 bases). V gave up 7 bases and J gave up 5 bases, with 17 bases separating them. The CDR3 has 14 residues. CDR3 nucleotides: TGTGCCAGCACCCGTAGGGGACGAGGGTATGGCTACACCTTC. It is translated as CASTRRGRGYGYTF.

V usage is TRBV7-8 and J usage is TRBJ2-7; D call uncertain. V lost 5 bases and J 2 bases, leaving 19 bases between the germline ends. The CDR3 loop spans 16 amino acids. The germline CDR1 and CDR2 sequences are SGHVS and FQNEAQ. The CDR3 DNA reads TGTGCCAGCAGCGCACCCGCAAGGACCCACCCCTACGAGCAGTACTTC. Its protein product is CASSAPARTHPYEQYF.

This clonotype was found a few times. V usage is TRBV7-2 and J usage is TRBJ2-3, with D maybe TRBD1 (5 bases). V lost 1 base to trimming and J lost 8 bases, with 13 bases between them. CDR3 size: 14 residues. In germline, CDR1 is SGHTA, CDR2 FQGNSA. As DNA, the CDR3 is TGTGCCAGCAGCTTAGACCCAGGGATCGGTACGCAGTATTTT. It translates to CASSLDPGIGTQYF.